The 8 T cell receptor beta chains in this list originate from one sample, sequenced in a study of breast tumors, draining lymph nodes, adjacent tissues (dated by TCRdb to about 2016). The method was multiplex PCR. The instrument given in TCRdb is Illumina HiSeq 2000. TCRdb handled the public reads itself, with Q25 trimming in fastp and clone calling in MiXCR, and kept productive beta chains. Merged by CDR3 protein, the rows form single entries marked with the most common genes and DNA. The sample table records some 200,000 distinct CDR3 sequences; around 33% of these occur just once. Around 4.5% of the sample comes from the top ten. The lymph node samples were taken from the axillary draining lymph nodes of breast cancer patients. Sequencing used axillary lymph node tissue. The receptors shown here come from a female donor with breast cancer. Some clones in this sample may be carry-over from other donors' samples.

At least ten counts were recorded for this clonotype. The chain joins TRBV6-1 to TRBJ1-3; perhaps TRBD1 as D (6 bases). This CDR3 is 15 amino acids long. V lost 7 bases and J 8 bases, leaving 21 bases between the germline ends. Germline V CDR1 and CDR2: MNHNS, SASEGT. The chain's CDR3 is CASKGVRGLSDTIYF. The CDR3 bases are TGTGCCAGCAAAGGGGTCCGGGGGCTGAGTGACACCATATATTTT.

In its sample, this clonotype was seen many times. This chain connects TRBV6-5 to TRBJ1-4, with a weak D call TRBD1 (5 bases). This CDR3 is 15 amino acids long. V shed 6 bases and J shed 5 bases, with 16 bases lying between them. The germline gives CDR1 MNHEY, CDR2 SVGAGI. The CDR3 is CASSGTRDQNEKLFF. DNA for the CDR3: TGTGCCAGCAGCGGGACTAGGGACCAAAATGAAAAACTGTTTTTT.

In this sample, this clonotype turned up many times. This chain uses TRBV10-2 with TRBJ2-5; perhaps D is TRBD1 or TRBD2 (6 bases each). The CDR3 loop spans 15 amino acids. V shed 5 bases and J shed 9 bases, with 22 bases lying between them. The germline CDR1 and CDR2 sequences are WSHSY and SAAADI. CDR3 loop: CASSHFPGATGAQYF. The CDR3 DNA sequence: TGCGCCAGCAGTCACTTTCCGGGGGCTACGGGGGCCCAGTACTTC.

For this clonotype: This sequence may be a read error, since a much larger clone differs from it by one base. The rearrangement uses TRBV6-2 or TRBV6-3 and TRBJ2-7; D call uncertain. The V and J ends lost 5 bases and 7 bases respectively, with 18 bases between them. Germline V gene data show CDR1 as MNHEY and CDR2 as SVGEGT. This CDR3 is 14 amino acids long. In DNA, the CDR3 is TGTGCCAGCAGTCATCCGACTTCATCTAAAGAGCAGTACTTC. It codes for CASSHPTSSKEQYF.

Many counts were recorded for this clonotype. CDR3 DNA: TGTGCCAGCACGGTAGGACAGGCGATCAATCAGCCCCAGCATTTT. Protein: CASTVGQAINQPQHF. The genes are TRBV6-5 and TRBJ1-5; 7 positions agree with TRBD1. Germline CDR1 is MNHEY and CDR2 is SVGAGI. V gave up 7 bases and J gave up 3 bases; unmatched junction bases: 9. This CDR3 has 15 residues.

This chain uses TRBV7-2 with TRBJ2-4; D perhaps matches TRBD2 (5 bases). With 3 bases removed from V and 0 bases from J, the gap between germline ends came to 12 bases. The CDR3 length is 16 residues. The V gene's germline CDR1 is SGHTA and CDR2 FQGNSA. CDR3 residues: CASSLSGKIAKNIQYF. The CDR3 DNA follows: TGTGCCAGCAGCTTGTCGGGGAAGATAGCCAAAAACATTCAGTACTTC.

The CDR3 is CATSDPGTSTDTQYF. Here the CDR3 DNA reads TGTGCCACCAGTGACCCCGGGACTAGCACAGATACGCAGTATTTT. This rearrangement joins TRBV9 to TRBJ2-3; possible D gene TRBD2, 6 bases. Trimming left V 9 bases short and J 0 bases short, with 17 bases between. Germline V lookup: CDR1 SGDLS, CDR2 YYNGEE. The CDR3 spans 15 residues.

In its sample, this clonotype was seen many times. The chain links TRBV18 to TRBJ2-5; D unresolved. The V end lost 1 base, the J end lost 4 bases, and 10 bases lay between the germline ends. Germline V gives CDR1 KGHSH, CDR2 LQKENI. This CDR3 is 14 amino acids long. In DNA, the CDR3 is TGTGCCAGCTCACCACGCAAGTTCCCAGAGACCCAGTACTTC. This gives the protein CASSPRKFPETQYF. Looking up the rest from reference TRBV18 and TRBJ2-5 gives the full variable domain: NAGVMQNPRHLVRRRGQEARLRCSPMKGHSHVYWYRQLPEEGLKFMVYLQKENIIDESGMPKERFSAEFPKEGPSILRIQQVVRGDSAAYFCASSPRKFPETQYFGPGTRLLVL.